The TCR beta chain described here comes from a study of blood T cell repertoires in COVID-19. Study in general: T cells, B-cell-depleted T cells, or PBMCs supplied cDNA or gDNA.

This CDR3 region has 17 residues. The germline V gene has CDR1 SGHRS and CDR2 YFSETQ. V lost 2 bases, J lost 5 bases, and 10 bases stayed unmatched. Methods used by the authors: The assay estimated nucleated cells by amplifying reference gene primers. Profiling relied on immunoSEQ multiplex PCR, and the TCRdb table lists in-frame clones only, not all of them. V and J calls and clone size are those listed in that table; D and trimming were worked out from the DNA. The table shows about 180,000 clones, with 80% to 90% occurring only once. The sequence derives from a man aged 45-65 years with active or convalescent COVID-19. The sequencing input was peripheral blood. The V and J genes are TRBV5-1 and TRBJ2-5; 12 bases match TRBD2. Written as DNA, the CDR3 is TGCGCCAGCAGCTTTGGGGGACTAGCGGGTCAGCTGGAGACCCAGTACTTC. Its protein is CASSFGGLAGQLETQYF.